This T cell receptor beta chain was observed in a study of blood T cell repertoires in COVID-19. V dropped 0 bases and J dropped 4; count of bases not matched to a gene: 4. Germline lookup yields CDR1 SGHRS and CDR2 YFSETQ. The CDR3 totals 15 residues. How the authors handled the data: From reference gene primer amplification, estimates of nucleated cell counts were derived. Sequencing was performed with immunoSEQ multiplex PCR; in TCRdb, only in-frame clones are kept and a portion is missing. For V, J and clone size, that table is used; D and trimming come from the DNA. Counted here are fewer than 700,000 clones, roughly 89% occurring once; the ten biggest clones make up less than 9%.

Sequencing used peripheral blood. This TCR derives from a woman between 50 and 59 years old with COVID-19, enrolled during active disease. The V gene is TRBV5-1, the J gene TRBJ1-2; TRBD1 matches at 9 bases. The CDR3 DNA reads as TGCGCCAGCAGCTTGGAACAGGGGGCAATCTATGGCTACACCTTC. Translating gives CASSLEQGAIYGYTF.